Shown below are 2 T cell receptor beta chains from a single sample sequenced in a study of technical replicates of blood from a few donors. Clones were sequenced by immunoSEQ multiplex PCR, and TCRdb holds only the in-frame ones, with some missing. The sample has about 16,000 clones, around nine tenths seen once. The specimen was PBMCs. These receptors originate from a human donor in good health.

The J gene is TRBJ2-7, the V gene TRBV7-9, with 7 positions matching TRBD2. The CDR3 consists of 18 residues. Germline CDR1 reads SEHNR; CDR2 reads FQNEAQ (reference sequence). V lost 1 base to trimming and J lost 2 bases; unmatched junction nucleotides: 14. In nucleotides, the CDR3 is TGTGCCAGCAGCTTAGTTGCAGGGAGTATCAGCGGGGCCTACGAGCAGTACTTC. It translates to CASSLVAGSISGAYEQYF.

The chain uses TRBV27 and TRBJ2-7; D is possibly TRBD2 (5 bases). There are 16 residues in the CDR3. Looked up from germline, CDR1 is MNHEY and CDR2 is SMNVEV (reference sequence). Trimming left V 0 bases short and J 2 bases short, with 14 bases between. The CDR3 loop reads CASSLSRASLTYEQYF. In nucleotides, the CDR3 is TGTGCCAGCAGTTTATCACGGGCTAGCTTAACCTACGAGCAGTACTTC.